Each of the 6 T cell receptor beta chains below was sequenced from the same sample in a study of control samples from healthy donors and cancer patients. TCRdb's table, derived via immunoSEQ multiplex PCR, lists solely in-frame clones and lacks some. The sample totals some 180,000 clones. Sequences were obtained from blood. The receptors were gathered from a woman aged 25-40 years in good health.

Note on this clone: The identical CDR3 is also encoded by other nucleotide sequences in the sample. The CDR3 DNA reads as TGTGCCAGCAGCTTGGAGGGTGGCGATCAGCCCCAGCATTTT. It translates to CASSLEGGDQPQHF. The chain recombines TRBV5-4 with TRBJ1-5; D gene ambiguous. The length of the CDR3 is 14 residues. Looked up from germline, CDR1 is SGHNT and CDR2 is YYREEE (reference sequence). Trimming cost V 0 bases and J 5 bases, with 9 bases left between them.

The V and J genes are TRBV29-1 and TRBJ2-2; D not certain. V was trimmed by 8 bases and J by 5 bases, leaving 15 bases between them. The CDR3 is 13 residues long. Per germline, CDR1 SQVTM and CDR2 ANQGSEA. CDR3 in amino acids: CSPFPWRTGELFF. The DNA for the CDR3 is TGCAGCCCATTCCCCTGGCGGACCGGGGAGCTGTTTTTT.

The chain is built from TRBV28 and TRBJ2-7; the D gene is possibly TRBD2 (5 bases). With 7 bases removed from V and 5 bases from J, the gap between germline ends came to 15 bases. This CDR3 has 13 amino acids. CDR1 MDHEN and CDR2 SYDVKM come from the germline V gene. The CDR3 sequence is CASTLSGSDEQYF. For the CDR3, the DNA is TGTGCCAGCACACTAAGCGGCAGCGACGAGCAGTACTTC.

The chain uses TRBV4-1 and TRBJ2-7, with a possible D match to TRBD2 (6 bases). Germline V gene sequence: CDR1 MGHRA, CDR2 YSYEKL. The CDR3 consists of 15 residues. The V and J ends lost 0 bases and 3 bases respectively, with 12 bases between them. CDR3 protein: CASSQDPRGLYEQYF. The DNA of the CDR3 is TGCGCCAGCAGCCAAGACCCCCGGGGACTCTACGAGCAGTACTTC.

CDR3 sequence (DNA): TGTGCCAGCAGCTTGGGGCGACAGGGAGGAGGAAACACCATATATTTT. Translation: CASSLGRQGGGNTIYF. J is TRBJ1-3 and V is TRBV5-4, with 7 bases lining up with TRBD1. The junction had 7 bases not matched to a gene; V was cut back by 0 bases and J by 4 bases. Germline V gene sequence: CDR1 SGHNT, CDR2 YYREEE (reference sequence). This CDR3 spans 16 amino acids.

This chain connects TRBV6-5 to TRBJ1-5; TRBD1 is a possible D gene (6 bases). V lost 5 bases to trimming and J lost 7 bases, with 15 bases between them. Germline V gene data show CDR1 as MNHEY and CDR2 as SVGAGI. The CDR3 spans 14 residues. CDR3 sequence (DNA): TGTGCCAGCAGTCGAGGACAGCCGCAACAGCCCCAGCATTTT. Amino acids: CASSRGQPQQPQHF.